One sample yielded the 23 T cell receptor beta chains listed below, sequenced in a study of cytomegalovirus exposure and HLA in healthy donors. A multiplex PCR was run with 60 Vbeta primers and 13 Jbeta primers. Profiling relied on immunoSEQ multiplex PCR, and the TCRdb table lists in-frame clones only, not all of them. Of 35,000 to 50,000 clones in the sample, 55% to 75% are singletons; the top ten hold 9.5% to 15%. Sequencing was carried out using PBMCs. The receptors derive from a man aged 60 to 75 in good health and CMV-seropositive.

CDR3 DNA: TGTGCCGGAGGGACTAGCGATTACAATGAGCAGTTCTTC. Translated, it gives CAGGTSDYNEQFF. The rearrangement joins TRBV30 to TRBJ2-1; 10 nucleotides align to TRBD2. The CDR3 sequence is 13 residues long. Losses at the gene ends were 8 bases for V and 4 bases for J; bases not matched to a gene: 5. The germline gives CDR1 GTSNPN, CDR2 SVGIG (reference sequence).

The CDR3 here is CASSPGLDTDTQYF. CDR3 DNA: TGTGCCAGCAGCCCCGGACTTGACACAGATACGCAGTATTTT. The genes are TRBV7-2 and TRBJ2-3, with TRBD2 as a possible D gene (5 bases). CDR3 length: 14 amino acids. V was trimmed by 5 bases and J by 2 bases, leaving 11 bases between them. Germline values: CDR1 SGHTA, CDR2 FQGNSA.

V is TRBV5-3 and J is TRBJ2-4, with a weak D call TRBD2 (5 bases). TRBV5-3 is treated as an ORF (open reading frame) with a function not yet certain. The CDR3 sequence is 16 residues long. V gave up 0 bases and J gave up 2 bases, with 12 bases separating them. CDR3 in amino acids: CARSLVRVGPKNIQYF. In DNA, the CDR3 is TGTGCCAGAAGCTTGGTGAGGGTTGGACCCAAAAACATTCAGTACTTC.

This clone was counted only a few times. The V gene is TRBV28, the J gene TRBJ2-7; TRBD2 aligns across 7 bases. The CDR3 has 13 amino acids. Germline trimming cut 4 bases from V and 4 bases from J; bases unmatched to any gene: 4. The germline CDR1 and CDR2 sequences are MDHEN and SYDVKM. This CDR3 is CASSWGEGYEQYF. CDR3 nucleotides: TGTGCCAGCAGTTGGGGGGAGGGTTACGAGCAGTACTTC. Full variable domain (outside the CDR3, taken from reference TRBV28 and TRBJ2-7): DVKVTQSSRYLVKRTGEKVFLECVQDMDHENMFWYRQDPGLGLRLIYFSYDVKMKEKGDIPEGYSVSREKKERFSLILESASTNQTSMYLCASSWGEGYEQYFGPGTRLTVT.

This clone was recorded a few times. The chain's CDR3 is CASSLGGLKNIQYF. The CDR3 DNA reads TGTGCCAGCAGCTTAGGGGGACTCAAAAACATTCAGTACTTC. The rearrangement links TRBV11-2 to TRBJ2-4, with a tentative D call TRBD2 (6 bases). Trimming pared 1 base from V and 3 bases from J, leaving 7 bases between. This CDR3 comprises 14 residues. CDR1 is SGHAT and CDR2 is FQNNGV in the germline V gene.

This clone appeared a few times. This rearrangement joins TRBV30 to TRBJ2-7; TRBD1 might be the D (6 bases). Germline V CDR1 and CDR2: GTSNPN, SVGIG (reference sequence). Trimming left V 2 bases short and J 5 bases short, with 25 bases between. The CDR3 is made up of 17 amino acids. CDR3 sequence reads: CAWSLAHSSRGRNEQYF. The CDR3 DNA is TGTGCCTGGAGTCTCGCCCATTCGTCCAGGGGTCGCAACGAGCAGTACTTC.

The chain joins TRBV11-2 to TRBJ1-5; maybe TRBD1 (5 bases). This CDR3 has 15 amino acids. V shed 5 bases and J shed 2 bases, with 13 bases lying between them. Germline lookup yields CDR1 SGHAT and CDR2 FQNNGV. The CDR3 loop is CASSPDSIGNQPQHF. In DNA form, the CDR3 reads TGTGCCAGCAGCCCTGACAGTATTGGCAATCAGCCCCAGCATTTT.

The chain has TRBV6-6 and TRBJ2-7, with 8 bases identical to TRBD1. The CDR3 is 15 amino acids. In germline, CDR1 is MNHNY, CDR2 SVGAGI (reference sequence). V lost 7 bases, J lost 2 bases, and 10 bases stayed unmatched. CDR3 bases: TGTGCCAGCACCAAAGACAGGGGAAGAACCTACGAGCAGTACTTC. It encodes CASTKDRGRTYEQYF.

V usage is TRBV2 and J usage is TRBJ1-5, with no clear D. Trimming stripped 8 bases from V and 0 bases from J, with 8 bases between. The CDR3 contains 13 residues. CDR1 is SNHLY and CDR2 is FYNNEI in the germline V gene. CDR3 nucleotides: TGTGCCAGCTTGAGGGATAGCAATCAGCCCCAGCATTTT. It translates to CASLRDSNQPQHF.

V usage is TRBV7-3 and J usage is TRBJ2-7; possibly TRBD1 for D (7 bases). The germline V gene encodes CDR1 SGHTA and CDR2 FQGTGA. This CDR3 has 14 amino acids. V was trimmed by 5 bases and J by 1 base, leaving 12 bases between them. The CDR3 region has the DNA TGTGCCAGCAGCCAGGGGGGCGCTTCCTACGAGCAGTACTTC. Protein sequence: CASSQGGASYEQYF.

This clone was counted a few times. The rearrangement joins TRBV25-1 to TRBJ2-2, with D possibly matching TRBD1 (6 bases). The V end lost 4 bases, the J end lost 1 base, and 10 bases lay between the germline ends. Germline CDR1 MGHDK, CDR2 SYGVNS. The CDR3 has 15 amino acids. In DNA form, the CDR3 reads TGTGCCAGCAGTGGGTACAGGGAGAACACCGGGGAGCTGTTTTTT. Encoded protein: CASSGYRENTGELFF.

This clone was observed a handful of times. J is TRBJ1-5 and V is TRBV10-3; 8 positions agree with TRBD1. V shed 0 bases, J shed 6 bases, and the junction held 10 bases outside the gene matches. Germline CDR1 ENHRY, CDR2 SYGVKD. The CDR3 loop spans 17 amino acids. The CDR3 protein is CAISESRQGYGGQPQHF. Here the CDR3 DNA reads TGTGCCATCAGTGAGTCGCGACAGGGGTACGGAGGTCAGCCCCAGCATTTT.

This clone occurred many times. The chain employs TRBV7-2 and TRBJ1-5, with 7 bases fitting TRBD1. The V gene end was trimmed by 5 bases and the J gene end by 6 bases; junction bases not matched to a gene: 10. CDR3 length equals 15 residues. Germline-derived CDR1 and CDR2 are SGHTA and FQGNSA. CDR3 in amino acids: CASSLGTARRQPQHF. In DNA form, the CDR3 reads TGTGCCAGCAGCCTTGGGACAGCTCGTCGTCAGCCCCAGCATTTT.

As regards this clone: Other DNA sequences in the same sample also yield this CDR3. The chain links TRBV7-2 to TRBJ2-7; 7 bases map to TRBD1. Germline CDR1 reads SGHTA; CDR2 reads FQGNSA. The CDR3 totals 15 residues. V was clipped by 6 bases and J by 1 base; unmatched bases: 9. DNA for the CDR3: TGTGCCAGCAGACCCGGGACAGCTGAATCCTACGAGCAGTACTTC. Amino acids: CASRPGTAESYEQYF.

The chain carries TRBV7-3 and TRBJ2-2; D might be TRBD1 (6 bases). Germline V gene data show CDR1 as SGHTA and CDR2 as FQGTGA. This CDR3 has 17 residues. V shed 0 bases and J shed 8 bases, with 19 bases lying between them. CDR3 in DNA: TGTGCCAGCAGCTTAACGGGGTGGGGGCGGTACGTGGGGGAGCTGTTTTTT. Translating gives CASSLTGWGRYVGELFF.

This chain uses TRBV6-4 with TRBJ2-3, with 10 bases that match TRBD2. With 5 bases clipped from V and 3 bases from J, the junction kept 8 bases outside the gene matches. The germline V gene encodes CDR1 MRHNA and CDR2 SNTAGT. The CDR3 consists of 16 residues. CDR3 coding DNA: TGTGCCAGCAGTTTTTCCGAGCGGGAGGGTACAGATACGCAGTATTTT. Translation: CASSFSEREGTDTQYF.

The chain links TRBV5-5 to TRBJ2-1; 8 bases align to TRBD1. CDR3 size: 17 residues. Germline V gives CDR1 SGHKS, CDR2 YYEKEE (reference sequence). V dropped 4 bases and J dropped 1; count of bases not matched to a gene: 10. CDR3 loop: CASSPRTGLISYNEQFF. The CDR3 DNA is TGTGCCAGCAGCCCCCGGACAGGGTTAATTTCCTACAATGAGCAGTTCTTC.

This clone was recorded a few times. V usage is TRBV9 and J usage is TRBJ2-2; 12 positions match TRBD2. This CDR3 region has 15 residues. CDR1 is SGDLS and CDR2 is YYNGEE in the germline V gene. Trimming cost V 5 bases and J 5 bases; bases outside gene matches: 4. DNA of the CDR3: TGTGCCAGCAGTGGGACTAGCGGGCGAACCGGGGAGCTGTTTTTT. Translating it yields CASSGTSGRTGELFF.

The chain couples TRBV7-2 to TRBJ1-2, with a possible D match to TRBD1 (6 bases). The germline V and J ends were trimmed by 1 base and 1 base, with 22 bases remaining between them. The CDR3 consists of 19 residues. Germline V lookup: CDR1 SGHTA, CDR2 FQGNSA. Here the CDR3 reads CASSLVFIAGGGSNYGYTF. The CDR3 nucleotides are TGTGCCAGCAGCTTAGTGTTCATCGCCGGGGGCGGGAGTAACTATGGCTACACCTTC.

The rearrangement uses TRBV4-2 and TRBJ2-5, with a possible D match to TRBD2 (5 bases). The CDR3 is 14 residues long. From germline, CDR1 is LGHNA and CDR2 YNFKEQ. V was cut by 4 bases and J by 5 bases, with 14 bases left in between. CDR3 bases: TGTGCCAGCAGCCTCGAGCGGAGAGGGGAGACCCAGTACTTC. Its protein product is CASSLERRGETQYF.

The J gene is TRBJ1-3, the V gene TRBV7-6; D call uncertain. V lost 1 base to trimming and J lost 0 bases, with 10 bases between them. The CDR3 runs to 16 residues. The germline V gene has CDR1 SGHVS and CDR2 FNYEAQ. Here the CDR3 DNA reads TGTGCCAGCAGCTTAGGACCCGGGAGCTCTGGAAACACCATATATTTT. Translated, it gives CASSLGPGSSGNTIYF.

In this sample, this clone turned up a few times. Distinct nucleotide sequences in the sample also encode this CDR3. The chain has TRBV2 and TRBJ1-5, with D uncertain. V dropped 1 base and J dropped 2 bases, with 6 bases sitting between them. Germline V gene data show CDR1 as SNHLY and CDR2 as FYNNEI. The length of the CDR3 is 14 residues. CDR3 nucleotide sequence: TGTGCCAGCAGTGAAGGGAGGGGCAATCAGCCCCAGCATTTT. Amino acid sequence: CASSEGRGNQPQHF.

This chain connects TRBV11-2 to TRBJ2-7, with TRBD2 as a possible D gene (5 bases). Germline loops: CDR1 SGHAT, CDR2 FQNNGV. V dropped 4 bases and J dropped 2 bases, with 9 bases sitting between them. There are 13 residues in the CDR3. The CDR3 DNA reads TGTGCCAGCAGCTGGGAGAGCGCCTACGAGCAGTACTTC. Its protein product is CASSWESAYEQYF.